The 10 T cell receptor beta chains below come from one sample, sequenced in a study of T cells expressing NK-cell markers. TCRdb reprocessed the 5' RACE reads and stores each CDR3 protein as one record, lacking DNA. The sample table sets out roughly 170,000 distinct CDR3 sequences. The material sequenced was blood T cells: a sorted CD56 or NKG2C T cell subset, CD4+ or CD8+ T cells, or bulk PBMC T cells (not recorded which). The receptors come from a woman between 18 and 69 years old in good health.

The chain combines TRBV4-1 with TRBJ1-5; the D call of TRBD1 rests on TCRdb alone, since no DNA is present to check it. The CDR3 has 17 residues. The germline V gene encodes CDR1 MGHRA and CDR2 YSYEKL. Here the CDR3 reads CASSQTPTARSNQPQHF.

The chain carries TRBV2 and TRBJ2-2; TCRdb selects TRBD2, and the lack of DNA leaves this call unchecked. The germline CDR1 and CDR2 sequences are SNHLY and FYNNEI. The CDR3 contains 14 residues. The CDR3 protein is CATQREGVTGELFF.

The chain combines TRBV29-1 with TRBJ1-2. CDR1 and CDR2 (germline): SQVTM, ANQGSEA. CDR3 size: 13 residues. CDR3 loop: CSVDKGRNYGYTF. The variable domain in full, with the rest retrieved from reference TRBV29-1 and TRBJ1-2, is SAVISQKPSRDICQRGTSLTIQCQVDSQVTMMFWYRQQPGQSLTLIATANQGSEATYESGFVIDKFPISRPNLTFSTLTVSNMSPEDSSIYLCSVDKGRNYGYTFGSGTRLTVV.

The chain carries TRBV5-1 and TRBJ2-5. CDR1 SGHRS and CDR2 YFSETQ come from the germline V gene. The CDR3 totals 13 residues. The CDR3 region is CASSLAVFETQYF.

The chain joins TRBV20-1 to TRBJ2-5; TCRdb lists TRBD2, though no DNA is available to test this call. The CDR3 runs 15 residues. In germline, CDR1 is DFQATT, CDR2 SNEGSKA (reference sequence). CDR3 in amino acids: CSASLASGGQETQYF.

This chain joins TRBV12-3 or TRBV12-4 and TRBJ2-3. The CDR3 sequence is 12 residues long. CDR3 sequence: CASSTLANTQYF.

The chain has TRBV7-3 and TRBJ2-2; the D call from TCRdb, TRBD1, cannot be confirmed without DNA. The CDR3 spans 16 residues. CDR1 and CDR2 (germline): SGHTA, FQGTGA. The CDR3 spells CASSSGTTSNTGELFF.

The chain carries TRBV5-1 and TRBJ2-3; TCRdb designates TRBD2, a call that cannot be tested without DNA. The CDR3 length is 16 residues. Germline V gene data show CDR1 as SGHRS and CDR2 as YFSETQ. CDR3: CASSLGWVEGTDTQYF.

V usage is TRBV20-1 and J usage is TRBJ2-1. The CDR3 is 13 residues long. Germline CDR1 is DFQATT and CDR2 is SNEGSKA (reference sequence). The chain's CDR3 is CSASGSSYNEQFF.

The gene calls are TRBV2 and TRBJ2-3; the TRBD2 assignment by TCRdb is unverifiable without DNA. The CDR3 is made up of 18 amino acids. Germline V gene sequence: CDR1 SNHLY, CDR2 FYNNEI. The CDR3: CASSPGLAASWGTDTQYF.